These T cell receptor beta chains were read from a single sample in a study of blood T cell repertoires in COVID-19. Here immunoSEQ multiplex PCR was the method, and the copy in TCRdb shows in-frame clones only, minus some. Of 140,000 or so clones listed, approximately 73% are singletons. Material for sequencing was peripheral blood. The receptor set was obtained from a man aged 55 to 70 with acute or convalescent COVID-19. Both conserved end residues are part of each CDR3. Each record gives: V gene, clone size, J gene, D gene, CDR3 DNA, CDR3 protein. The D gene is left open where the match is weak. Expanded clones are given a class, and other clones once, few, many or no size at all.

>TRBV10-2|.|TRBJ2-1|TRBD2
TGCGCCAGCAGTAGGTTGGCTAGCGGGAGGTCCTACAATGAGCAGTTCTTC
CASSRLASGRSYNEQFF
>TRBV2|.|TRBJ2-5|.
TGTGCCAGCAGTGAAGCGCTTGGGGGGGAGACCCAGTACTTC
CASSEALGGETQYF
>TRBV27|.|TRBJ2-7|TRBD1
TGTGCCAGCAGTCTGACAGGGAGCTACGAGCAGTACTTC
CASSLTGSYEQYF
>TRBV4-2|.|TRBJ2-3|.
TGTGCCAGCAGCCAAGGGGAGACAGATACGCAGTATTTT
CASSQGETDTQYF
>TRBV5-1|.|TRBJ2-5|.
TGCGCCAGCAGCCCGGACAGAATGGAGGAGACCCAGTACTTC
CASSPDRMEETQYF
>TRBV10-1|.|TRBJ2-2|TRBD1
TGCGCCAGCAGTGGTGCAGGGGGCGAAGAGGCGAACACCGGGGAGCTGTTTTTT
CASSGAGGEEANTGELFF
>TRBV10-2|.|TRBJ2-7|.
TGCGCCATAGCGTACGGGGACGAGCAGTACTTC
CAIAYGDEQYF
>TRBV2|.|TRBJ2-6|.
TGTGCCAGCAGTGAGCAGGGCGCAAGCTCTGGGGCCAACGTCCTGACTTTC
CASSEQGASSGANVLTF
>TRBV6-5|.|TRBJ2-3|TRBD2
TGTGCCAGCAGATCCCGGACTAGCGGGATTGATACGCAGTATTTT
CASRSRTSGIDTQYF
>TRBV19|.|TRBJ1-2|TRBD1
TGTGCCAGTAGTCCGAGACAGGGGGCAAGCGGCTACACCTTC
CASSPRQGASGYTF
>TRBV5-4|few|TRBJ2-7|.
TGTGCCAGCAGCTTGGGCGGGGACTCCTACGAGCAGTACTTC
CASSLGGDSYEQYF
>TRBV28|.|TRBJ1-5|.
TGTGCCAGCAGTTTATTACCGGACGCCGCTCGGGTCAGGGGCAATCAGCCCCAGCATTTT
CASSLLPDAARVRGNQPQHF
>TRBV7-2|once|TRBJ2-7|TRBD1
TGTGCCAGCAGCCCCGCCGGGACAGGGACCGACGAGCAGTACTTC
CASSPAGTGTDEQYF
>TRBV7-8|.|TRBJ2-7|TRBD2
TGTGCCAGCAGCTTTCAAGCGGGAGGGTCCGAGCAGTACTTC
CASSFQAGGSEQYF
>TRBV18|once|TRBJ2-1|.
TGTGCCAGCTCACCCCCCGCCAGGGAGGATGAGCAGTTCTTC
CASSPPAREDEQFF
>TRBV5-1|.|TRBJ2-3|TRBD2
TGCGCCAGCAGTGACCGGTACCTAGCGGGAGACCTTAAAGATACGCAGTATTTT
CASSDRYLAGDLKDTQYF
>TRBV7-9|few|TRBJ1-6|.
TGTGCCAGCAGCCTGTGGCAGGGCCCCAGCTCCTATAATTCACCCCTCCACTTT
CASSLWQGPSSYNSPLHF
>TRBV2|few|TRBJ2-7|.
TGTGCCAGCAGTTGGACTCGCTACGAGCAGTACTTC
CASSWTRYEQYF